The rows below give T cell receptor beta chains drawn from one sample of a study of T-cell memory formation after mild COVID-19. Via MiXCR, TCRdb re-called the 5' RACE reads, giving one row per CDR3 protein. The sample has 170,000 or so distinct CDR3 sequences; over 20% are singletons. Specimen: PBMCs or a T cell subset sorted from them (not recorded which). These receptors came from an adult woman who had mild COVID-19 (a few samples of this study predate the infection). Cell type and time point are not known. The CDR3 runs from the conserved cysteine through the conserved F or W. The D gene is left open where the match is weak. Clone size is stated in some rows and not others, as once, few, many or a class when expanded.

>TRBJ2-2|TRBD2|few|TRBV4-3
TGCGCCAGCAGCCAAAAACCCCCGGGACTAGACACCGGGGAGCTGTTTTTT
CASSQKPPGLDTGELFF
>TRBJ2-3|TRBD2|-|TRBV6-5
TGTGCCAGCAGTCATACTAAGGGTGAGACTAGCGGTCGCACAGATACGCAGTATTTT
CASSHTKGETSGRTDTQYF
>TRBJ2-7|TRBD2|-|TRBV12-3/TRBV12-4
TGTGCCAGCAGTTTAGGGGGACTAGCGGGTTCCTACGAGCAGTACTTC
CASSLGGLAGSYEQYF
>TRBJ2-7|-|-|TRBV7-9
TGTGCCAGCAGCTCACAGGCCTCCTACGAGCAGTACTTC
CASSSQASYEQYF
>TRBJ1-1|TRBD1|few|TRBV7-9
TGTGCCAGCAGCCTCCCCCCGGGACAGGGGACCACTGAAGCTTTCTTT
CASSLPPGQGTTEAFF
>TRBJ2-7|-|-|TRBV7-2
TGTGCCAGCAGCTTAGGATCGGTTTACGAGCAGTACTTC
CASSLGSVYEQYF
>TRBJ2-7|TRBD2|-|TRBV5-1
TGCGCCAGCAGCCCCGGACTAGCGGGAGACTCCTACGAGCAGTACTTC
CASSPGLAGDSYEQYF
>TRBJ2-1|-|-|TRBV9
TGTGCCAGCAGCGCCGCAAAGGGTTTGAGTAATGAGCAGTTCTTC
CASSAAKGLSNEQFF
>TRBJ1-1|-|few|TRBV20-1
TGCAGTGCTAGAGAGGGGGCGGTTGAAGCTTTCTTT
CSAREGAVEAFF
>TRBJ2-2|TRBD2|few|TRBV12-3/TRBV12-4
TGTGCCAGCAGTTCTAGCGGGGAGTACACCGGGGAGCTGTTTTTT
CASSSSGEYTGELFF
>TRBJ2-7|-|few|TRBV7-9
TGTGCCAGCAGCTTAGCGCTACGGGCATCCTACGAGCAGTACTTC
CASSLALRASYEQYF
>TRBJ2-7|-|-|TRBV5-6
TGTGCCAGCAGCTTCGTTCCAGGAACCTACGAGCAGTACTTC
CASSFVPGTYEQYF
>TRBJ1-5|TRBD1|-|TRBV2
TGTGCCAGCAGTGAAATCGGGACAGAGTATAGCAATCAGCCCCAGCATTTT
CASSEIGTEYSNQPQHF
>TRBJ1-5|TRBD1|-|TRBV4-1
TGCGCCAGCAGCCAACTACCAGGGGGAGCCATTCAGCCCCAGCATTTT
CASSQLPGGAIQPQHF
>TRBJ2-7|-|few|TRBV5-1
TGCGCCAGCAGCTTTGGACAAGCTCATGGAAACGAGCAGTACTTC
CASSFGQAHGNEQYF
>TRBJ2-7|TRBD1|few|TRBV20-1
TGCAGTGCTAGACCCTTCGGGACAGGTTCATACGAGCAGTACTTC
CSARPFGTGSYEQYF
>TRBJ1-5|-|few|TRBV12-3/TRBV12-4
TGTGCCAGCAGTCGGACGGATAGCAATCAGCCCCAGCATTTT
CASSRTDSNQPQHF
>TRBJ2-2|TRBD2|-|TRBV7-7
TGTGCCAGCAGCTTAGTAGCGGGGAGCGGGGAGCTGTTTTTT
CASSLVAGSGELFF
>TRBJ2-7|-|-|TRBV7-6
TGTGCCAGCAGCTTAAGGGGTTACTCCTACGAGCAGTACTTC
CASSLRGYSYEQYF
>TRBJ1-3|-|-|TRBV7-2
TGTGCCAGCAGCCCGAGGGGGTCCGGAAACACCATATATTTT
CASSPRGSGNTIYF
>TRBJ1-5|TRBD1|-|TRBV6-2/TRBV6-3
TGTGCCAGCAGCAAGGGACAGGATTCTTATCAGCCCCAGCATTTT
CASSKGQDSYQPQHF
>TRBJ2-1|-|few|TRBV29-1
TGCAGCGTCGAGGTGATCTACAATGAGCAGTTCTTC
CSVEVIYNEQFF
>TRBJ1-3|TRBD1|few|TRBV15
TGTGCCACCAGCAGAGACGGACAGGGGGTTGCAAACACCATATATTTT
CATSRDGQGVANTIYF
>TRBJ1-2|TRBD1|-|TRBV29-1
TGCAGCGTTGGGACAGGCTATGGCTACACCTTC
CSVGTGYGYTF
>TRBJ2-5|TRBD2|few|TRBV7-2
TGTGCCAGCAGCTTAGAGGGGCTAGCGGGGGGGCCGAGGAGAGAGACCCAGTACTTC
CASSLEGLAGGPRRETQYF
>TRBJ2-7|-|-|TRBV6-2/TRBV6-3
TGTGCCAGCAGTTACTCTAGCGACCACTACGAGCAGTACTTC
CASSYSSDHYEQYF
>TRBJ2-7|-|-|TRBV9
TGTGCCAGCAGCGTAGGAGGGGCAGGGGCCCACGAGCAGTACTTC
CASSVGGAGAHEQYF
>TRBJ2-3|-|few|TRBV13
TGTGCCAGCAGCTTAGGGAGCCCAGATACGCAGTATTTT
CASSLGSPDTQYF
>TRBJ1-1|TRBD1|few|TRBV27
TGTGCCAGCAGTCCCTGGGAGGGGGCCAACACTGAAGCTTTCTTT
CASSPWEGANTEAFF
>TRBJ2-1|-|-|TRBV5-1
TGCGCCAGCAGCGAGGGAGGCAACAATGAGCAGTTCTTC
CASSEGGNNEQFF
>TRBJ2-7|-|few|TRBV30
TGTGCCTGGGCGCCGGGCCTCTCCTACGAGCAGTACTTC
CAWAPGLSYEQYF
>TRBJ2-7|TRBD2|few|TRBV5-6
TGTGCCAGCAGCCTTGACTTGGCTAGCGGGAGGTCCTACGAGCAGTACTTC
CASSLDLASGRSYEQYF
>TRBJ2-2|TRBD2|few|TRBV7-6
TGTGCCAGCAGCCTAGCGGGAGGTCCGGCCACCGGGGAGCTGTTTTTT
CASSLAGGPATGELFF
>TRBJ2-1|-|few|TRBV12-3/TRBV12-4
TGTGCCAGCAGTTTAACACAGTCGGGGCTCCATGAGCAGTTCTTC
CASSLTQSGLHEQFF
>TRBJ2-5|-|few|TRBV7-9
TGTGCCAGCAGCTGGGGGCTCCGTCCCAGACAAGAGACCCAGTACTTC
CASSWGLRPRQETQYF
>TRBJ2-5|-|few|TRBV3-1
TGTGCCAGCAGCCAAGAACCACCAGGGGCTCAAGAGACCCAGTACTTC
CASSQEPPGAQETQYF
>TRBJ2-4|-|-|TRBV7-8
TGTGCCAGCAGCCCCCCGGGACTGCCAACTCAGTACTTC
CASSPPGLPTQYF
>TRBJ2-5|-|few|TRBV7-9
TGTGCCAGCAGCCACAAGGGACGGTACCAAGAGACCCAGTACTTC
CASSHKGRYQETQYF
>TRBJ1-5|-|few|TRBV20-1
TGCAGTGCGGCGACAGTGGGAAGCAATCAGCCCCAGCATTTT
CSAATVGSNQPQHF
>TRBJ1-2|-|-|TRBV5-1
TGCGCCAGCAGCTTGGATAAACAGGGACCCTTCTACACCTTC
CASSLDKQGPFYTF
>TRBJ1-2|-|few|TRBV7-6
TGTGCCAGCAGCTTAAGTACTTTCGGCAGCCAGTATGGCTACACCTTC
CASSLSTFGSQYGYTF
>TRBJ2-5|-|few|TRBV24-1
TGTGCCACCAGGGGAGGATCCCAAGAGACCCAGTACTTC
CATRGGSQETQYF
>TRBJ1-1|-|-|TRBV4-2
TGTGCCAGCAGCCAAGTAATCGGGGACACTGAAGCTTTCTTT
CASSQVIGDTEAFF
>TRBJ2-1|TRBD2|-|TRBV11-3
TGTGCCAGCAGCTTGGAGCGGGAGGGCCACGATGAGCAGTTCTTC
CASSLEREGHDEQFF
>TRBJ2-7|-|few|TRBV5-6
TGTGCCAGCAGCTCCATAACCCACGAGCAGTACTTC
CASSSITHEQYF
>TRBJ2-3|-|few|TRBV11-2
TGTGCCAGCAGCTTACTTATTCCTAGCACAGATACGCAGTATTTT
CASSLLIPSTDTQYF
>TRBJ1-6|TRBD1|-|TRBV4-1
TGCGCCAGCAGCCATTTGACAGGGGGTGTCTATAATTCACCCCTCCACTTT
CASSHLTGGVYNSPLHF
>TRBJ2-2|-|few|TRBV7-2
TGTGCCAACCAACAACCGAACACCGGGGAGCTGTTTTTT
CANQQPNTGELFF
>TRBJ2-1|-|few|TRBV6-2/TRBV6-3
TGTGCCAGCAGTTACGACAGCTCCTACAATGAGCAGTTCTTC
CASSYDSSYNEQFF
>TRBJ1-4|-|few|TRBV4-3
TGCGCCAGCAGCCACGGCCAGTGGGGGACTAATGAAAAACTGTTTTTT
CASSHGQWGTNEKLFF
>TRBJ2-7|-|-|TRBV14
TGTGCCAGCAGCCATCCCTCCGGAGCTTCAGACTCCTACGAGCAGTACTTC
CASSHPSGASDSYEQYF
>TRBJ2-7|TRBD1|many|TRBV7-8
TGTGCCAGCACCAAATCCGGGACAGCGACCTACGAGCAGTACTTC
CASTKSGTATYEQYF
>TRBJ1-2|TRBD1|-|TRBV29-1
TGCAGCGTGACAGGGAGAGGGTGGGATGGCTACACCTTC
CSVTGRGWDGYTF
>TRBJ2-3|-|-|TRBV21-1
TGTGCCAGCAGCAAAAACGGTGACCGGGATGCGGGGCCAGATACGCAGTATTTT
CASSKNGDRDAGPDTQYF